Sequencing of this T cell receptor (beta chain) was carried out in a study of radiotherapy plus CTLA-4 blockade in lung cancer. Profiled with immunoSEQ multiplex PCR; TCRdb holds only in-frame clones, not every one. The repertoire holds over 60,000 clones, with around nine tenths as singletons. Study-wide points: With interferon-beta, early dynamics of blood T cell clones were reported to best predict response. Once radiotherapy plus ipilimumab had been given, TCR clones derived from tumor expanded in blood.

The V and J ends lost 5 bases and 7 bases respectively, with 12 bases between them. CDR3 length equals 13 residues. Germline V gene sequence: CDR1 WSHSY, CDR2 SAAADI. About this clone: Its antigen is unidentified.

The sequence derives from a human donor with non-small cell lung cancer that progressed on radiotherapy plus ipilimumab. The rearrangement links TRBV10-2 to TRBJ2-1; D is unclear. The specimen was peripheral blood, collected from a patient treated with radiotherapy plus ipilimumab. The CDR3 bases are TGCGCCAGCAGTCCCCCCCTAGTGAATGAGCAGTTCTTC. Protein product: CASSPPLVNEQFF.